This passage covers 13 T cell receptor beta chains from one sample sequenced in a study of blood T cell repertoires in COVID-19. Generated by immunoSEQ multiplex PCR, the TCRdb table keeps only in-frame clones and is missing some. This table holds roughly 360,000 clones, more than 75% found once. Sample: PBMCs or T cells enriched from blood (not recorded which). The source of these receptors is a man aged 25-45 years who had recovered from COVID-19.

This clone appeared a few times. The chain joins TRBV7-2 to TRBJ1-3; TRBD1 aligns across 9 bases. Trimming removed 1 base from V and 4 bases from J; junction bases left unmatched: 2. The CDR3 is made up of 15 amino acids. Germline-derived CDR1 and CDR2 are SGHTA and FQGNSA. The DNA of the CDR3 is TGTGCCAGCAGCTTAGACAGGGGGCTAGGAAACACCATATATTTT. As protein: CASSLDRGLGNTIYF.

A single count supports this clone. The CDR3 loop is CASSFGQQELFF. CDR3 DNA sequence: TGTGCCAGCAGCTTTGGCCAGCAGGAACTGTTTTTT. This chain connects TRBV7-9 to TRBJ1-4, with no clear D. Trimming left V 3 bases short and J 12 bases short, with 11 bases between. Per germline, CDR1 SEHNR and CDR2 FQNEAQ (reference sequence). This CDR3 is 12 amino acids long.

There are a few counts of this clone. This chain connects TRBV7-9 to TRBJ1-1; 8 bases agree with TRBD1. V was pared by 2 bases and J by 4 bases, with 6 bases of the junction left unmatched. Germline V lookup: CDR1 SEHNR, CDR2 FQNEAQ (reference sequence). This CDR3 is built from 15 residues. Here the CDR3 reads CASSLFRGRITEAFF. CDR3 sequence (DNA): TGTGCCAGCAGCTTATTCAGGGGGCGCATCACTGAAGCTTTCTTT.

This rearrangement joins TRBV9 to TRBJ2-2, with 10 bases aligning to TRBD2. Germline trimming cut 3 bases from V and 6 bases from J; bases unmatched to any gene: 14. The germline V gene encodes CDR1 SGDLS and CDR2 YYNGEE. This CDR3 contains 18 residues. The CDR3 nucleotides read TGTGCCAGCAGCGAGAGACCCCTGGGTAGCGGGGGGCCCGGGGAGCTGTTTTTT. This encodes CASSERPLGSGGPGELFF.

V is TRBV11-2 and J is TRBJ2-5, with 7 bases aligning to TRBD2. V shed 0 bases, J shed 1 base, and the junction held 5 bases outside the gene matches. CDR3 length equals 16 residues. Germline assignment: CDR1 SGHAT and CDR2 FQNNGV. The chain's CDR3 is CASSLDVWGGQETQYF. CDR3 sequence (DNA): TGTGCCAGCAGCTTAGATGTGTGGGGGGGCCAAGAGACCCAGTACTTC.

CDR3 nucleotides: TGTGCCAGCAGTGAGCGGACCCCAAACATTCAGTACTTC. Amino acids: CASSERTPNIQYF. This sequence joins TRBV12-3 or TRBV12-4 and TRBJ2-4, with D perhaps matching TRBD2 (5 bases). The CDR3 length is 13 residues. V lost 5 bases to trimming and J lost 6 bases, with 11 bases between them.

Only one count was recorded for this clone. In DNA form, the CDR3 reads TGTGCCTGGAGCCAGGGGGCGCAAGAGACCCAGTACTTC. Amino acids: CAWSQGAQETQYF. The rearrangement links TRBV30 to TRBJ2-5; the match to TRBD1 covers 8 bases. The V gene end was trimmed by 3 bases and the J gene end by 2 bases; junction bases not matched to a gene: 2. This CDR3 spans 13 amino acids. The germline CDR1 and CDR2 sequences are GTSNPN and SVGIG (reference sequence).

The table lists this clone with a count of one. V usage is TRBV12-5 and J usage is TRBJ2-2; a possible D gene is TRBD2 (6 bases). This CDR3 contains 14 residues. The V gene lost 3 bases and the J gene lost 10 bases, with 15 bases spanning the gap. The V gene's germline CDR1 is LGHNT and CDR2 FRNRAP. The CDR3 sequence: CASGFAYLALELFF. The CDR3 coding sequence is TGTGCTAGTGGTTTTGCTTATCTAGCGCTGGAGCTGTTTTTT.

The CDR3 nucleotides are TGTGCCAGCGGGGACAGGGAAAATTCACCCCTCCACTTT. Its protein is CASGDRENSPLHF. V is TRBV6-5 and J is TRBJ1-6; TRBD1 agrees at 9 bases. After removal of 8 bases from V and 7 bases from J, the junction contained 3 bases not matched to a gene. The CDR3 is made up of 13 amino acids. The germline V gene has CDR1 MNHEY and CDR2 SVGAGI.

The rearrangement uses TRBV9 and TRBJ1-2, with TRBD1 as a possible D gene (5 bases). V was shortened by 0 bases and J by 4 bases, with 28 bases between the two germline ends. Per the germline V gene, CDR1 is SGDLS and CDR2 is YYNGEE. This CDR3 region has 20 residues. The CDR3 DNA reads as TGTGCCAGCAGCGTAGGAGCAACATCCAGGGAGGGGTCGGGGGGCTATGGCTACACCTTC. Protein product: CASSVGATSREGSGGYGYTF.

The J gene is TRBJ1-2, the V gene TRBV11-2; D perhaps matches TRBD1 (5 bases). This CDR3 spans 13 amino acids. From germline, CDR1 is SGHAT and CDR2 FQNNGV. V lost 6 bases and J 6 bases, leaving 14 bases between the germline ends. The CDR3 DNA sequence: TGTGCCAGCAGACTACAGGATTATCATGGCTACACCTTC. It translates to CASRLQDYHGYTF.

The chain carries TRBV4-2 and TRBJ1-4, with 8 bases aligning to TRBD1. The CDR3 runs to 15 residues. The germline CDR1 and CDR2 sequences are LGHNA and YNFKEQ. The junction had 5 bases not matched to a gene; V was cut back by 5 bases and J by 3 bases. The CDR3 sequence is CASSATGGPNEKLFF. CDR3 DNA sequence: TGTGCCAGCAGCGCAACAGGGGGGCCTAATGAAAAACTGTTTTTT.

The rearrangement links TRBV2 to TRBJ1-1; 7 bases map to TRBD1. Germline loops: CDR1 SNHLY, CDR2 FYNNEI. The CDR3 is 17 residues long. The V segment lost 7 bases and the J segment 4 bases; nucleotides outside the gene matches: 18. CDR3 loop: CASTLDRRSHLGTEAFF. Here the CDR3 DNA reads TGTGCCAGCACCCTGGACAGGCGTTCCCACCTGGGCACTGAAGCTTTCTTT.